These T cell receptor beta chains were read from a single sample in a study of cytomegalovirus exposure and HLA in healthy donors. Assay used: immunoSEQ multiplex PCR; TCRdb lists only in-frame clones, some missing. The data contain about 190,000 clones, over 75% of them seen just once; the ten biggest clones take up 3% to 4.5%. Sequencing input: PBMCs. The receptor set was obtained from a man between 50 and 59 years old in good health and CMV-seronegative. CDR3s include the opening cysteine and the closing phenylalanine or tryptophan. Each record gives: J gene, D gene, V gene, clone size, CDR3 DNA, CDR3 protein. The D gene is left open where the match is weak. Some rows have no size entry. The others give once, few or many, or a class for an expanded clone.

>TRBJ1-3|-|TRBV9|-
TGTGCCAGCAGCGTAGGTATCGGAAACACCATATATTTT
CASSVGIGNTIYF
>TRBJ2-7|TRBD2|TRBV27|-
TGTGCCAGCAGTTTCCTAGCGGGAGCCTACGAGCAGTACTTC
CASSFLAGAYEQYF
>TRBJ1-1|-|TRBV6-5|-
TGTGCCAGCAGACGCGGGGTGGGTGAAGCTTTCTTT
CASRRGVGEAFF
>TRBJ2-1|-|TRBV6-1|-
TGTGCCAGCACCCCCGGACAGTTATCCTACAATGAGCAGTTCTTC
CASTPGQLSYNEQFF
>TRBJ2-5|TRBD2|TRBV7-8|-
TGTGCCAGCAGCTTAGAATCGTCTAGCGGGCTGTACCAAGAGACCCAGTACTTC
CASSLESSSGLYQETQYF
>TRBJ2-1|TRBD2|TRBV4-1|once
TGCGCCAGCAGCCAAGATACTAGCGGGGGGCGGGTTGAGCAGTTCTTC
CASSQDTSGGRVEQFF
>TRBJ2-2|-|TRBV11-2|-
TGTGCCAGCAGCTTACTAGCCCGGAGGGAGAACACCGGGGAGCTGTTTTTT
CASSLLARRENTGELFF
>TRBJ1-6|-|TRBV11-2|-
TGTGCCAGCAGCTTAATCTCGGACTTTAATTCACCCCTCCACTTT
CASSLISDFNSPLHF
>TRBJ1-1|-|TRBV10-1|-
TGCGCCAGCAGGCCCCCGAGGACAGCGAACACTGAAGCTTTCTTT
CASRPPRTANTEAFF
>TRBJ1-2|TRBD1|TRBV6-6|once
TGTGCCAGCATCGAACCGGGACAGGTTTCATACTACACCTTC
CASIEPGQVSYYTF
>TRBJ1-2|-|TRBV7-9|-
TGTGCCAGCAGCCCTGGCGGGGGCGGCTACACCTTC
CASSPGGGGYTF
>TRBJ2-5|-|TRBV5-5|-
TGTGCCAGCAGACTCACTACGGGAGGTTTGGGGGGCCGCGAGACCCAGTACTTC
CASRLTTGGLGGRETQYF
>TRBJ1-5|-|TRBV10-3|once
TGTGCCATCAGTGGGACAGGCAATCAGCCCCAGCATTTT
CAISGTGNQPQHF
>TRBJ1-1|-|TRBV6-1|few
TGTGCCAGCAGTGCGCCGAGAGGGTTGGACACTGAAGCTTTCTTT
CASSAPRGLDTEAFF
>TRBJ2-7|-|TRBV11-2|-
TGTGCCAGCAGCTCCCTTTCGGGGAGCCCCTACGAGCAGTACTTC
CASSSLSGSPYEQYF
>TRBJ1-1|-|TRBV6-1|-
TGTGCCAGCAGTGCAGGGGCTCTCGGGGACACTGAAGCTTTCTTT
CASSAGALGDTEAFF
>TRBJ1-6|TRBD1|TRBV18|-
TGTGCCAGCTCTTCCGGGACAGATAATTCACCCCTCCACTTT
CASSSGTDNSPLHF
>TRBJ2-7|-|TRBV5-5|few
TGTGCCAGCAGCTCCCAGGGAAGTGGCGAGCAGTACTTC
CASSSQGSGEQYF
>TRBJ2-2|TRBD2|TRBV10-3|-
TGTGCCATCAGTGGGGGCGGGGGTGTCACCGGGGAGCTGTTTTTT
CAISGGGGVTGELFF
>TRBJ1-5|TRBD1|TRBV19|-
TGTGCCAGTAGTATCGTGACAGGGCCTCAGCCCCAGCATTTT
CASSIVTGPQPQHF
>TRBJ2-7|TRBD2|TRBV5-6|-
TGTGCCAGCAGCTGGGGGGGTCGGGAGCAGTACTTC
CASSWGGREQYF
>TRBJ2-1|TRBD2|TRBV5-1|-
TGCGCCAGCACCTGGGGAAGGCTAGCGGGGGGGCTTGAGCAGTTCTTC
CASTWGRLAGGLEQFF
>TRBJ2-2|TRBD1|TRBV4-1|-
TGCGCCAGCAGCCAAGTCGGACAGGGAAGGACCGGGGAGCTGTTTTTT
CASSQVGQGRTGELFF
>TRBJ1-3|TRBD1|TRBV5-1|-
TGCGCCAGCAGTTTGACAGGGTACGGAAACACCATATATTTT
CASSLTGYGNTIYF
>TRBJ2-1|TRBD2|TRBV7-3|-
TGTGCCAGCAGCCAAGGGGTAGCGGGAGACAATGAGCAGTTCTTC
CASSQGVAGDNEQFF
>TRBJ2-7|-|TRBV19|-
TGTGCCAGTAGCACCGACAGGATGTCCTACGAGCAGTACTTC
CASSTDRMSYEQYF
>TRBJ2-3|-|TRBV5-4|-
TGTGCCAGCGGCCGGGTAGGCACGATCACAGATACGCAGTATTTT
CASGRVGTITDTQYF
>TRBJ1-1|TRBD1|TRBV27|-
TGTGCCAGCAGGTTAGGGACAGGGCTCGGCACTGAAGCTTTCTTT
CASRLGTGLGTEAFF
>TRBJ1-2|-|TRBV18|-
TGTGCCAGCTCACCCCGCAGGGAAGATGGCTACACCTTC
CASSPRREDGYTF
>TRBJ1-1|TRBD1|TRBV15|-
TGTACCACCAGCAGAGAAGGAGGGGGCTGGTCGAACACTGAAGCTTTCTTT
CTTSREGGGWSNTEAFF
>TRBJ2-1|-|TRBV5-8|-
TGTGCCAGCAGTTACAGGGGGGGCTCCTACAATGAGCAGTTCTTC
CASSYRGGSYNEQFF
>TRBJ2-7|TRBD1|TRBV6-6|few
TGTGCCAGCACCCCAGTGGACAGGGACCACGAGCAGTACTTC
CASTPVDRDHEQYF
>TRBJ2-7|TRBD2|TRBV7-9|-
TGTTCCAGCAGCCCTCGACTAGCGGGGGCCTACGAGCAGTACTTC
CSSSPRLAGAYEQYF
>TRBJ1-2|-|TRBV18|few
TGTGCCAGCTCACCACAGGGGGAAAACTATGGCTACACCTTC
CASSPQGENYGYTF
>TRBJ1-4|TRBD1|TRBV19|few
TGTGCCAGTAGTTTTGGGACAGGGCACGAAAAACTGTTTTTT
CASSFGTGHEKLFF
>TRBJ1-1|TRBD1|TRBV7-9|-
TGTGCCAGCAGCTCTCGGACAGGGGGGGTTTCTGAAGCTTTCTTT
CASSSRTGGVSEAFF
>TRBJ2-7|-|TRBV7-8|-
TGTGCCAGCAGCTTCGAGCTCCCCTACGAGCAGTACTTC
CASSFELPYEQYF
>TRBJ1-6|-|TRBV11-1|-
TGTGCCAGCAGCAGAACAGGGAATAATTCACCCCTCCACTTT
CASSRTGNNSPLHF
>TRBJ1-5|-|TRBV9|-
TGTGCCAGCAGCGTAGGGCCAACAGGGAGCCAGCCCCAGCATTTT
CASSVGPTGSQPQHF
>TRBJ1-4|-|TRBV4-2|-
TGTGCCAGCAGCCAAGGGGAGGCCGGGGAAAAACTGTTTTTT
CASSQGEAGEKLFF
>TRBJ2-2|-|TRBV10-3|-
TGTGCCATCAGTGGGGGGGAAGGAGACACCGGGGAGCTGTTTTTT
CAISGGEGDTGELFF
>TRBJ1-2|TRBD1|TRBV6-5|-
TGTGCCAGCAGTTACTCGAACAGGGGTGACTATGGCTACACCTTC
CASSYSNRGDYGYTF
>TRBJ1-5|-|TRBV9|-
TGTGCCAGCAGCGTAGAGGGGATTAGCAATCAGCCCCAGCATTTT
CASSVEGISNQPQHF
>TRBJ2-4|-|TRBV12-2|-
TGTGCAAGTCGCTCCGATGGTGTAGGGGGCGCATGTAACATTCAGTACTTC
CASRSDGVGGACNIQYF
>TRBJ2-1|TRBD2|TRBV6-1|-
TGTGCCAGCAGTCCTAGCGGTGGGTACAATGAGCAGTTCTTC
CASSPSGGYNEQFF
>TRBJ2-2|TRBD2|TRBV7-6|-
TGTGCCAGCAGTTCCATCCGGGAGGGGGGGACCGGGGAGCTGTTTTTT
CASSSIREGGTGELFF
>TRBJ2-7|-|TRBV5-6|-
TGTGCCAGCAGCTTGGCCGTCTCCTACGAGCAGTACTTC
CASSLAVSYEQYF
>TRBJ2-3|TRBD1|TRBV10-1|few
TGCGCCAGCAGCGAGGCCCCGGGACAGGGGACGTATTTT
CASSEAPGQGTYF
>TRBJ1-2|TRBD1|TRBV11-1|few
TGTGCCAGCAGCTCCGAACAGGGGGCCAACTATGGCTACACCTTC
CASSSEQGANYGYTF
>TRBJ2-1|-|TRBV5-6|-
TGTGCCAGCAGCTTGGGCTCGTTGAGCTCCTACAATGAGCAGTTCTTC
CASSLGSLSSYNEQFF
>TRBJ1-2|-|TRBV4-3|-
TGCGCCAGCAGCCAAGCGACGGGGAACTATGGCTACACCTTC
CASSQATGNYGYTF
>TRBJ2-7|-|TRBV11-2|-
TGTGCCAGCAGCGTCGACAGGTCCTACGAGCAGTACTTC
CASSVDRSYEQYF
>TRBJ2-2|TRBD1|TRBV19|-
TGTGCCAGTAGTATTCGTGGGACAGGGGGCTCCGGGGAGCTGTTTTTT
CASSIRGTGGSGELFF
>TRBJ2-7|-|TRBV6-1|-
TGTGCCAGCAGTGAATCCGTCGCCTACGAGCAGTACTTC
CASSESVAYEQYF
>TRBJ2-5|-|TRBV30|-
TGTGCCTGGAGTCAACAGGTCCAAGAGACCCAGTACTTC
CAWSQQVQETQYF
>TRBJ1-1|-|TRBV29-1|-
TGCAGCGTTGGTAGGACACGCAGCACTGAAGCTTTCTTT
CSVGRTRSTEAFF
>TRBJ2-7|TRBD2|TRBV27|-
TGTGCCAGCAGCCACGGGGGAGGGGATTACGAGCAGTACTTC
CASSHGGGDYEQYF